This T cell receptor (beta chain) comes out of a study of shared clonotypes between healthy human individuals. A CD45RA+ naive subset and a CD45RA-negative memory subset were split from CD4+ cells. Study-wide points: Collection of samples was limited to blood; tissue repertoires likely differ.

Details on this clone: Its target is not known.

The authors' processing: Owing to the provision of junction-only sequences devoid of quality scores by immunoSEQ, filtering differed. TCRdb's table, derived via immunoSEQ multiplex PCR, lists solely in-frame clones and lacks some. V and J calls and clone size are those listed in that table; D and trimming were worked out from the DNA. The top ten clones hold under 0.15% of a sample with a few million clones, approximately 90% of them seen once. Germline V gene lookup returns CDR1 MNHEY and CDR2 SMNVEV (reference sequence). After removal of 7 bases from V and 7 bases from J, the junction contained 4 bases not matched to a gene. The CDR3 has 14 residues.

V gene TRBV27 combines with J gene TRBJ2-2; TRBD1 matches 12 bases. Sequencing was carried out using naive CD4+ T cells sorted from blood. The sample's subset: CD45RA+ positively selected. This TCR came from a man between 18 and 29 years old in good health. The DNA for the CDR3 is TGTGCCAGCAACGGGGACAGGGGGCGCGGGGAGCTGTTTTTT. Translating it yields CASNGDRGRGELFF.